A single sample is the source of the 20 T cell receptor beta chains below, sequenced in a study of prognosis after radiotherapy for stage I lung cancer. CDR3 of TCR beta was amplified from genomic DNA via a two-round multiplex PCR. TRBV and TRBJ genes each had their own specific primers in first-round PCR. MiXCR was run by TCRdb on the multiplex PCR reads, yielding one entry per CDR3 protein. The sample contains 38,000 or so distinct CDR3 sequences, approximately 25% of which appear only once. This specimen consisted of PBMCs, obtained before or after stereotactic body radiation therapy (not recorded which). The receptor set was obtained from a donor over 45 with non-small cell lung cancer.

With regard to this clonotype: With a far larger clone one base away, a read error is the likely cause. The gene calls are TRBV6-2 or TRBV6-3 and TRBJ1-1; D remains ambiguous. Germline lookup yields CDR1 MNHEY and CDR2 SVGEGT. The CDR3 extends over 15 amino acids. The CDR3 reads CAGSEARPGRTEAFF. DNA of the CDR3: TGTGCCGGCAGTGAAGCTAGACCCGGTCGGACTGAAGCTTTCTTT.

This clonotype was seen repeatedly, ten times or more. The chain joins TRBV7-8 to TRBJ2-1; D ambiguous. Germline lookup yields CDR1 SGHVS and CDR2 FQNEAQ. The CDR3 spans 14 residues. Trimming removed 1 base from V and 6 bases from J, with 10 bases in between. The CDR3 spells CASSLVGFSNEQFF. CDR3 coding DNA: TGTGCCAGCAGCTTAGTCGGCTTTTCCAATGAGCAGTTCTTC.

This clonotype was observed many times. The chain is built from TRBV6-1 and TRBJ1-4; maybe TRBD1 (5 bases). Trimming removed 8 bases at V and 3 bases at J, with 10 bases between. Germline CDR1 is MNHNS and CDR2 is SASEGT. The CDR3 extends over 13 amino acids. The CDR3 DNA reads as TGTGCCAGCCGACAGACTTCTAATGAAAAACTGTTTTTT. Protein sequence: CASRQTSNEKLFF.

Of note for this clonotype: A read error may explain this, as a much larger clone is one base away. The chain joins TRBV7-6 to TRBJ1-1; D might be TRBD1 (5 bases). V lost 1 base and J 5 bases, leaving 14 bases between the germline ends. In germline, CDR1 is SGHVS, CDR2 FNYEAQ. The CDR3 totals 15 residues. The CDR3 loop is CASSLDPGRDTEAFF. DNA for the CDR3: TGTGCCAGCAGCTTAGATCCAGGGAGGGATACTGAAGCTTTCTTT.

Concerning this clonotype itself: One end of the junction fails to match germline, which may point to a read error. This chain links TRBV18 with TRBJ2-5, with 8 bases aligning to TRBD2. This CDR3 has 15 residues. Germline CDR1 KGHSH, CDR2 LQKENI. Here the CDR3 DNA reads TGTGCCCGCTCATACTCATCGACTAGCGATGAGACCCAGTACTTC. Translation gives CARSYSSTSDETQYF.

This clonotype was detected many times. The gene calls are TRBV18 and TRBJ1-2; 7 nucleotides align to TRBD1. Germline V gene data show CDR1 as KGHSH and CDR2 as LQKENI. V lost 6 bases and J lost 0; bases outside the gene matches: 13. CDR3 size: 17 residues. The CDR3 loop reads CASSPQGGPNSNYGYTF. DNA for the CDR3: TGTGCCAGCTCCCCTCAGGGGGGACCCAACTCTAACTATGGCTACACCTTC.

The sample holds many counts of this clonotype. The chain is built from TRBV5-1 and TRBJ2-5; 7 nucleotides line up with TRBD1. The V and J ends lost 5 bases and 2 bases, in that order; junction bases with no gene match: 9. Germline V gives CDR1 SGHRS, CDR2 YFSETQ. The CDR3 contains 15 residues. The CDR3, as DNA: TGCGCCAGCAGAAAACGGGACAGCCTACAAGAGACCCAGTACTTC. It translates to CASRKRDSLQETQYF.

This clonotype was counted many times. The chain has TRBV11-2 and TRBJ2-1; unclear D gene. CDR1 is SGHAT, CDR2 FQNNGV, per germline. V was pared by 5 bases and J by 6 bases, with 14 bases between. The CDR3 length is 14 residues. Here the CDR3 DNA reads TGTGCCAGCAGCGTCTCTGGGTTGGCCAATGAGCAGTTCTTC. Its translation: CASSVSGLANEQFF.

The rearrangement joins TRBV24-1 to TRBJ2-5; 7 bases map to TRBD2. The V gene end was trimmed by 3 bases and the J gene end by 4 bases; junction bases not matched to a gene: 16. CDR3 length equals 18 residues. Germline loops: CDR1 KGHDR, CDR2 SFDVKD. The CDR3: CATSDKPGLAGDRETQYF. The CDR3 DNA reads as TGTGCCACCAGTGATAAGCCGGGACTGGCGGGAGACCGAGAGACCCAGTACTTC.

This clonotype appeared many times. V gene TRBV3-1 combines with J gene TRBJ2-7, with 9 nucleotides matching TRBD1. The ends lost 2 bases at V and 5 bases at J; junction bases unmatched: 1. CDR1 is LGHDT and CDR2 is YNNKEL in the germline V gene (reference sequence). The CDR3 runs to 13 residues. CDR3 residues: CASSQWTGDEQYF. In DNA form, the CDR3 reads TGTGCCAGCAGCCAATGGACAGGGGACGAGCAGTACTTC.

This clonotype was seen at least ten times. The chain has TRBV7-2 and TRBJ2-7; D remains unclear. The CDR3 is made up of 14 amino acids. V lost 3 bases, J lost 7 bases, and 16 bases lay in between. Germline V lookup: CDR1 SGHTA, CDR2 FQGNSA. CDR3 bases: TGTGCCAGCAGCTTTCTAGGACCCCAAGGGGAGCAGTACTTC. It codes for CASSFLGPQGEQYF. The variable domain in full, with the rest retrieved from reference TRBV7-2 and TRBJ2-7, is GAGVSQSPSNKVTEKGKDVELRCDPISGHTALYWYRQSLGQGLEFLIYFQGNSAPDKSGLPSDRFSAERTGGSVSTLTIQRTQQEDSAVYLCASSFLGPQGEQYFGPGTRLTVT.

This clonotype was recorded many times. The rearrangement uses TRBV5-1 and TRBJ2-1, with 8 bases fitting TRBD1. The trim removed 2 bases at V and 9 bases at J, leaving 10 bases unmatched. This CDR3 has 15 amino acids. Germline loops: CDR1 SGHRS, CDR2 YFSETQ. CDR3 sequence (DNA): TGCGCCAGCAGCTTCAGACAGGGGACTCTGGGTGAGCAGTTCTTC. It specifies CASSFRQGTLGEQFF.

There are many counts of this clonotype. V usage is TRBV20-1 and J usage is TRBJ1-5; no clear D. V was clipped by 6 bases and J by 7 bases, with 10 bases between them. Germline V gene sequence: CDR1 DFQATT, CDR2 SNEGSKA (reference sequence). The CDR3 has 11 residues. CDR3 DNA: TGCAGTGCCCGTATGGGGCAGCCCCAGCATTTT. Its translation: CSARMGQPQHF.

This clonotype was counted many times. The chain carries TRBV6-1 and TRBJ2-3, with 8 positions matching TRBD1. Germline V gene lookup returns CDR1 MNHNS and CDR2 SASEGT. J was trimmed by 0 bases and V by 5 bases; bases with no gene match: 4. This CDR3 comprises 15 residues. Here the CDR3 reads CASSRGTGSTDTQYF. CDR3 sequence (DNA): TGTGCCAGCAGTCGTGGGACAGGTAGCACAGATACGCAGTATTTT.

This clonotype occurred many times. The rearrangement uses TRBV5-1 and TRBJ2-5, with a possible D match to TRBD2 (6 bases). This CDR3 spans 15 amino acids. Germline loops: CDR1 SGHRS, CDR2 YFSETQ. Trimming pared 4 bases from V and 6 bases from J, leaving 19 bases between. The CDR3 protein is CASSPDSTSTKTQYF. The CDR3, as DNA: TGCGCCAGCAGCCCTGATAGCACTAGCACAAAGACCCAGTACTTC.

This clonotype was seen at least ten times. This sequence joins TRBV19 and TRBJ2-7, with TRBD1 matching 9 bases. J lost 2 bases, V lost 5 bases, and 7 bases had no gene match. Germline V lookup: CDR1 LNHDA, CDR2 SQIVND (reference sequence). This CDR3 comprises 15 residues. CDR3 DNA sequence: TGTGCCAGTAGTGCCCCCGGGACAGGGACCTACGAGCAGTACTTC. Translation gives CASSAPGTGTYEQYF.

Remarks on this clonotype: This is likely an artifact of a read error, given a far larger clone one base away. The chain couples TRBV20-1 to TRBJ2-7; 7 positions match TRBD2. This CDR3 has 16 amino acids. CDR1 and CDR2 from the germline V gene are DFQATT and SNEGSKA (reference sequence). V dropped 0 bases and J dropped 7; count of bases not matched to a gene: 15. The CDR3 sequence is CSARDAGDGSYNEQYF. The CDR3 bases are TGCAGTGCTAGAGATGCGGGGGACGGCTCCTACAATGAGCAGTACTTC.

This clonotype was recorded many times. V gene TRBV20-1 combines with J gene TRBJ2-1, with a weak D call TRBD2 (5 bases). The CDR3 runs 12 residues. Trimming took off 2 bases at V and 10 bases at J, with 12 bases between the two ends. Germline CDR1 reads DFQATT; CDR2 reads SNEGSKA (reference sequence). The CDR3 DNA follows: TGCAGTGCTAGACCTAGGCGGGCGGAGCAGTTCTTC. This translates into CSARPRRAEQFF.

This clonotype was counted at least ten times. The chain is built from TRBV3-1 and TRBJ2-2; TRBD2 is a possible D gene (6 bases). This CDR3 is built from 16 residues. In germline, CDR1 is LGHDT, CDR2 YNNKEL (reference sequence). V lost 0 bases to trimming and J lost 4 bases, with 12 bases between them. The CDR3 coding sequence is TGTGCCAGCAGCCAAGACAGGGCGGGAATCACCGGGGAGCTGTTTTTT. This translates into CASSQDRAGITGELFF. The variable domain in full, with the rest retrieved from reference TRBV3-1 and TRBJ2-2, is DTAVSQTPKYLVTQMGNDKSIKCEQNLGHDTMYWYKQDSKKFLKIMFSYNNKELIINETVPNRFSPKSPDKAHLNLHINSLELGDSAVYFCASSQDRAGITGELFFGEGSRLTVL.

On this clonotype: A junction end diverges from the germline sequence, so it may reflect a read error. The chain recombines TRBV19 with TRBJ1-2; D not certain. The CDR3 spans 16 residues. The V gene's germline CDR1 is LNHDA and CDR2 SQIVND (reference sequence). CDR3 loop: CASSNFDGPRTYVYTF. The CDR3 DNA reads TGTGCCAGCTCCAACTTCGACGGACCCAGAACCTATGTCTACACCTTC.